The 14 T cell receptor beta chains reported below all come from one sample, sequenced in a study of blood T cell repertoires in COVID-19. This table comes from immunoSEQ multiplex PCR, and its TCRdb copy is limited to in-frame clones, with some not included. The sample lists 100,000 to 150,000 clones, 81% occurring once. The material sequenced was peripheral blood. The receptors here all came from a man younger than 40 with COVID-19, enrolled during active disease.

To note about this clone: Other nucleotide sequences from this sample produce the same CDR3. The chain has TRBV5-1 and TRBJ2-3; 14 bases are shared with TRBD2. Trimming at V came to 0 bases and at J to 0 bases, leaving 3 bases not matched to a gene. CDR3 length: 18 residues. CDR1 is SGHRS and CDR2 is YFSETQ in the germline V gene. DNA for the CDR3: TGCGCCAGCAGCTTGGTAGGGACTAGCGGGAGAAGCACAGATACGCAGTATTTT. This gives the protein CASSLVGTSGRSTDTQYF.

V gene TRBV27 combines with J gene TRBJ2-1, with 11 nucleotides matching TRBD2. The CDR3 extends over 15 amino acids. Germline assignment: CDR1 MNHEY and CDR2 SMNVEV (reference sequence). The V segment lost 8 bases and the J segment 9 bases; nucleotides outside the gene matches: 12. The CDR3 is CASAMTSGDGGEQFF. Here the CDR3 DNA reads TGTGCCAGCGCGATGACTAGCGGGGATGGAGGTGAGCAGTTCTTC.

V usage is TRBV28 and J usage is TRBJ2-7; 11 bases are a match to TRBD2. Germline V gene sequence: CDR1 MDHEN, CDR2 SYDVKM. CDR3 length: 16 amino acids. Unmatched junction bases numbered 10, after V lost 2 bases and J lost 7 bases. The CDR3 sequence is CASSLPRASGGLEQYF. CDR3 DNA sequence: TGTGCCAGCAGTTTACCCCGCGCTAGCGGGGGGCTAGAGCAGTACTTC.

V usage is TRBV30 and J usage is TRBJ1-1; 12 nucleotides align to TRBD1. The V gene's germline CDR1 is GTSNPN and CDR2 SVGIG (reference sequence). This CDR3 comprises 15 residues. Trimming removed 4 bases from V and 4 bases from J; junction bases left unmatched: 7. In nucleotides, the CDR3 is TGTGCCTGGAAAGGGACAGGGGGCACGGGCACTGAAGCTTTCTTT. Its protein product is CAWKGTGGTGTEAFF.

The CDR3 here is CAWSAGFGYTF. The CDR3 nucleotides read TGTGCCTGGAGTGCGGGTTTCGGCTACACCTTC. This rearrangement joins TRBV30 to TRBJ1-2, with unresolved D. Germline CDR1 reads GTSNPN; CDR2 reads SVGIG (reference sequence). The CDR3 totals 11 residues. V lost 1 base and J 8 bases, leaving 8 bases between the germline ends.

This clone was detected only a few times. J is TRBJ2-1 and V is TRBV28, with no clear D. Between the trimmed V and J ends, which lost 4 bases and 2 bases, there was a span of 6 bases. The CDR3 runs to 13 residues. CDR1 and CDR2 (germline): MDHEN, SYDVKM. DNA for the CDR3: TGTGCCAGCAGTTCGCGAGCCTACAATGAGCAGTTCTTC. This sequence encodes CASSSRAYNEQFF.

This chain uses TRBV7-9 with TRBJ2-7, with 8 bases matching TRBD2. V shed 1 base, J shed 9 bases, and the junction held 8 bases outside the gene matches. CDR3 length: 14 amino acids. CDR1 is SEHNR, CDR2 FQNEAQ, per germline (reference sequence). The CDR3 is CASSLERGREGQYF. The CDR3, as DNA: TGTGCCAGCAGCTTAGAGCGGGGGCGCGAAGGGCAGTACTTC.

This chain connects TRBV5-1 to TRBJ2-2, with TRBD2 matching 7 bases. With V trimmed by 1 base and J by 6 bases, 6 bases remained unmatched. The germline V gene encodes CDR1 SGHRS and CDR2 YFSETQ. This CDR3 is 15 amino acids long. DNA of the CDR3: TGCGCCAGCAGCTTGACCACTGCGGGAGCCGGGGAGCTGTTTTTT. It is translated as CASSLTTAGAGELFF.

The CDR3 DNA reads TGTGCCAGCAGTTATCAGGGAAATCAGCCCCAGCATTTT. Residues: CASSYQGNQPQHF. The chain combines TRBV27 with TRBJ1-5; perhaps TRBD1 as D (5 bases). Germline CDR1 reads MNHEY; CDR2 reads SMNVEV (reference sequence). V was shortened by 4 bases and J by 4 bases, with 8 bases between the two germline ends. This CDR3 contains 13 residues.

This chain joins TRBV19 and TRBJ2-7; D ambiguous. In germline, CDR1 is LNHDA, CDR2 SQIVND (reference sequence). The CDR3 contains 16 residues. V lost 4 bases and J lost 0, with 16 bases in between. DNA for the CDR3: TGTGCCAGTAGTACGCCTCACGCTAGGAGCTCCTACGAGCAGTACTTC. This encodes CASSTPHARSSYEQYF.

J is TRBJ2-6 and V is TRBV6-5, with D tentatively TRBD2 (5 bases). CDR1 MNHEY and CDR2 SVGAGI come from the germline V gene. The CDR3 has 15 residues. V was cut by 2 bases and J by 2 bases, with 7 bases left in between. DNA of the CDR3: TGTGCCAGCAGTTACCGAGGGCCTGGGGCCAACGTCCTGACTTTC. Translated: CASSYRGPGANVLTF.

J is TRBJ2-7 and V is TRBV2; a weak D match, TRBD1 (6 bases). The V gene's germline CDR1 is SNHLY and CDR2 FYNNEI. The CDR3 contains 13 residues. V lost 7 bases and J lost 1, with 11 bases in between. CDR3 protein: CASTWQGSYEQYF. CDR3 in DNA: TGTGCCAGCACTTGGCAGGGGTCCTACGAGCAGTACTTC. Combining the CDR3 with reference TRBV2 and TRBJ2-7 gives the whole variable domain EPEVTQTPSHQVTQMGQEVILRCVPISNHLYFYWYRQILGQKVEFLVSFYNNEISEKSEIFDDQFSVERPDGSNFTLKIRSTKLEDSAMYFCASTWQGSYEQYFGPGTRLTVT.

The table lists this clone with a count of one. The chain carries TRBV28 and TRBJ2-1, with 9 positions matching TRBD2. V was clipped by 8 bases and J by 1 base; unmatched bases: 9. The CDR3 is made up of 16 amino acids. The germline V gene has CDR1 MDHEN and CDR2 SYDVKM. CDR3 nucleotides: TGTGCCAGCGGCACTCCTAGCGGGATTTCCTACAATGAGCAGTTCTTC. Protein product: CASGTPSGISYNEQFF.

The CDR3 sequence: CAISESTGGYNSPLHF. CDR3 in DNA: TGTGCCATCAGTGAGTCGACGGGGGGTTATAATTCACCCCTCCACTTT. The chain couples TRBV10-3 to TRBJ1-6, with D perhaps matching TRBD1 (5 bases). From germline, CDR1 is ENHRY and CDR2 SYGVKD. With 0 bases removed from V and 4 bases from J, the gap between germline ends came to 10 bases. The CDR3 loop spans 16 amino acids.